The T cell receptor beta chain described here comes from a study of brain metastases from non-small cell lung cancer. Study findings and constraints: Paired brain metastases and primary tumors largely shared TCR repertoires. T-cell clones appeared expanded in nearly 65% of brain metastases relative to matched primary tumors.

Clones were sequenced by immunoSEQ multiplex PCR, and TCRdb holds only the in-frame ones, with some missing. The sample consists of about 2,700 clones, roughly 88% of them appearing once. The CDR3 consists of 14 residues. Trimming removed 5 bases from V and 3 bases from J, with 14 bases in between. Per germline, CDR1 SGHVS and CDR2 FNYEAQ. Note on this clone: Antigen unknown.

The sequencing input was primary lung tumor tissue. The TCR was taken from a donor at least 40 years old with non-small cell lung cancer. The J gene is TRBJ2-7, the V gene TRBV7-6; D uncertain. The CDR3 DNA is TGTGCCAGCAGCCCTAGGGAAACATACTACGAGCAGTACTTC. Translation gives CASSPRETYYEQYF.